Reported below is one TCR beta chain. The data originate from a study of blood T cell repertoires in COVID-19. Repertoires were generated with immunoSEQ multiplex PCR, while TCRdb's copy carries only in-frame clones and drops some. Among 200,000 to 300,000 clones, roughly 83% were seen once, and the ten largest hold about 6%. The CDR3 sequence is 14 residues long. V was clipped by 4 bases and J by 5 bases, with 12 bases between them. Germline CDR1 and CDR2: SGHKS and YYEKEE (reference sequence). Seattle's cohort entered during active infection and was followed longitudinally. This TCR derives from a woman older than 75 with COVID-19, enrolled during active disease. The specimen was peripheral blood. The V gene is TRBV5-5, the J gene TRBJ2-2; D is uncertain. CDR3 sequence (DNA): TGTGCCAGCAGCCCCTTATACATAACCGGGGAGCTGTTTTTT. Translating it yields CASSPLYITGELFF.